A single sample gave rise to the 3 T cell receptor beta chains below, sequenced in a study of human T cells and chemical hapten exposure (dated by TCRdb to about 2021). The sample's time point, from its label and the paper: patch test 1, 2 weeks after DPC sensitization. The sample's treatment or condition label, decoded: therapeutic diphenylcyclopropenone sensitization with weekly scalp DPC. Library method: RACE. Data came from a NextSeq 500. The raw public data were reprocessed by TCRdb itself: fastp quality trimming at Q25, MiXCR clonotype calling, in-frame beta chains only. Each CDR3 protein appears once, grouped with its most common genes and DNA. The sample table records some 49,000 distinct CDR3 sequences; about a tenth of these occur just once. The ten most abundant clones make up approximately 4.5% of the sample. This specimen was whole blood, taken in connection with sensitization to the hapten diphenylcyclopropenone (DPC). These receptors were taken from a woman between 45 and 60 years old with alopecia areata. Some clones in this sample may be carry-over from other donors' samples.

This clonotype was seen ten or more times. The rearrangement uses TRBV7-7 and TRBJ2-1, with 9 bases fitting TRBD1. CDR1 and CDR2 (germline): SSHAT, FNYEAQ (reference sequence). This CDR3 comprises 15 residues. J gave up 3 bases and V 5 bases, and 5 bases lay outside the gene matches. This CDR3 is CASSLRTGDYNEQFF. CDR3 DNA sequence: TGTGCCAGCAGCCTCAGGACAGGGGACTACAATGAGCAGTTCTTC.

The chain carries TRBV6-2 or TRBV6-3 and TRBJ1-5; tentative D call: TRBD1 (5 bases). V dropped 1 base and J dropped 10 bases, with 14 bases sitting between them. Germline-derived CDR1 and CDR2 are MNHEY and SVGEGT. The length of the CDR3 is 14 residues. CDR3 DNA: TGTGCCAGCAGTTACTTTCGGGGGTTGATCCCCCAGCATTTT. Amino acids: CASSYFRGLIPQHF.

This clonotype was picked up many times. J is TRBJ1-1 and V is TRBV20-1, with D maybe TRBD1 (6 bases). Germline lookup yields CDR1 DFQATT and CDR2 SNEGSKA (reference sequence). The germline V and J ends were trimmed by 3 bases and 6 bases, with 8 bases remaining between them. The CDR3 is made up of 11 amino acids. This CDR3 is CSARNRAEAFF. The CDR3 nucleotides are TGCAGTGCTAGGAACAGGGCTGAAGCTTTCTTT.